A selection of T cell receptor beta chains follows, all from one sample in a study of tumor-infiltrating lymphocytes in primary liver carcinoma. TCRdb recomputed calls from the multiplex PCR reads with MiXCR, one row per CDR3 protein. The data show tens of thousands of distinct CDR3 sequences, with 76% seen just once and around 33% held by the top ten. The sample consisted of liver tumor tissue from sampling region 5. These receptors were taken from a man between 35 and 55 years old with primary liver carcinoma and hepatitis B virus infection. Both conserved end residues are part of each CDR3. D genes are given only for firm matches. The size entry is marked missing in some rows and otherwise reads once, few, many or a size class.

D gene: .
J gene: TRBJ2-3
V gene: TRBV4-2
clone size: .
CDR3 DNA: TGTGCCAGCAACCAAGAGAAGGGAGTGACGGATACGCAGTATTTT
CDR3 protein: CASNQEKGVTDTQYF

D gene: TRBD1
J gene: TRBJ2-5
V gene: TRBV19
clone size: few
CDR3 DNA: TGTGCCAGTAGTATGCGGCAGGGGGCCGAGACCCAGTACTTC
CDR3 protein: CASSMRQGAETQYF

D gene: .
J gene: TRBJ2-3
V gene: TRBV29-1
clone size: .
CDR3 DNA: TGCAGCGCGAGCCCTGGACAGCACACAGATACGCACTATTTT
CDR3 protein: CSASPGQHTDTHYF

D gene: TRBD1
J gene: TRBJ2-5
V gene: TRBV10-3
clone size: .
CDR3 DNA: TGTGCCATCGGCCAGGGGGAAGAGACCCAGTACTTC
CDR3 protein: CAIGQGEETQYF

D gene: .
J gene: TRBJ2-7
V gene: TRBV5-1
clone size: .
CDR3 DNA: TGCGCCAGCAGCTACCTTAAGGGGCAGGTTGTAGACGAGCAGTACTTC
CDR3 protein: CASSYLKGQVVDEQYF

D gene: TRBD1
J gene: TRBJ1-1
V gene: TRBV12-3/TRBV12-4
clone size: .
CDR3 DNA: TGTGCCAGCATTCCCCCTCCCGTGACAGGGATGGCTTTCTTT
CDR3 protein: CASIPPPVTGMAFF

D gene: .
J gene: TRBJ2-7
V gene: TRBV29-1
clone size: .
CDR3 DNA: TGCAGCGTTGACGAGGGCTACGAGCAATACTTC
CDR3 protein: CSVDEGYEQYF

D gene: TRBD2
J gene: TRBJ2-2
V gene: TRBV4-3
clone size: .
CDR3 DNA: TGCGCCAGCAGCCGAGGGAGAGCGGGAGGTCCCGGGGAGCTGTTTTTT
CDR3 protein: CASSRGRAGGPGELFF

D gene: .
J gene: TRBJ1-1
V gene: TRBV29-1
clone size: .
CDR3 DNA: TGCAGCGCCCTGAACACTGAAGCTTTCTTT
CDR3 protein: CSALNTEAFF

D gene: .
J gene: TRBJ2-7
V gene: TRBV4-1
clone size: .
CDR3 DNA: TGCGCCAGCAGCCAATTCCCAGCGGAGCCACTTTACGAGCAGTCCTTC
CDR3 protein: CASSQFPAEPLYEQSF

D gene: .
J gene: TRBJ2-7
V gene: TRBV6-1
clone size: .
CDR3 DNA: TGTACCAGCAATGATTGGGTAAGCCCCCACTACGAGGGCGAGCAGTACTTC
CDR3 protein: CTSNDWVSPHYEGEQYF

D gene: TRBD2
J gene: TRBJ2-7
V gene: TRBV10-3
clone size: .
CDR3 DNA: TGTACCATCACCAAACGATCAGGACTGGCGGGAGGGTTCTCCTACGAGCAGTACTTC
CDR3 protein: CTITKRSGLAGGFSYEQYF

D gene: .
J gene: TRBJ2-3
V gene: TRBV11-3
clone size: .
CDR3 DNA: TGTGCCAGCAGTTCCCCGGTGAGCGGGTGTCGGGCAGATACACAGTATTTT
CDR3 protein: CASSSPVSGCRADTQYF

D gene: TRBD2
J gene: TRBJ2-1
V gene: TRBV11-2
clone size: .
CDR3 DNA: TGTGCCAGCAGTTTAGGGCTCCTAGCGGGAATGAATGGGCAGTTCTTC
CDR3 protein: CASSLGLLAGMNGQFF

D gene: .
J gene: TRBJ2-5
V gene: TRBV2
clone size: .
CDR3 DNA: TGTGCCAGTGCACCGGGCCTCGACCCGCAAGAGACCCAGTACTTC
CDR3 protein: CASAPGLDPQETQYF

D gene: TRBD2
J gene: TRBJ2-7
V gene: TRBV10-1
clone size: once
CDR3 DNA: TGCGCCAGGTGTAGGACTAGCACACCCCACGAGCAGTACTTC
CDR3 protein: CARCRTSTPHEQYF

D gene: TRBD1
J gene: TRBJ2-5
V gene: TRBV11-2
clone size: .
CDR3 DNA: TGTGCCAGCAGCTTACCAGCAGGGGGCTCGGGGGAGACACATTACTTC
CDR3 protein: CASSLPAGGSGETHYF

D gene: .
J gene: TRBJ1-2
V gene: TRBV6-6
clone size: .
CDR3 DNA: TGTACCAGCAGTTACACCGACGCTAACTATGGCTACACTTTC
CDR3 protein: CTSSYTDANYGYTF

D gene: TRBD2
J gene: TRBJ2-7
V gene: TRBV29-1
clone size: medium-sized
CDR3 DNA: TGCAGCGTTAGGGCGGGAGGTTCAGAGCAGTACTTC
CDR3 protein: CSVRAGGSEQYF

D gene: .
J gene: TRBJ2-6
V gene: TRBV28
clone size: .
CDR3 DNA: TGTACCAGCAAACTGGACTCGTCTGGGGCCAACGTCCTGACTTTC
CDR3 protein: CTSKLDSSGANVLTF

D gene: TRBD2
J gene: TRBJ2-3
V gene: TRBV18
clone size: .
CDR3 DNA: TGTGCCAGCTCAGCATCGCCGGGACTAGCGGGAGTAGGGACAGGTACGCAGTATTTT
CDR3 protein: CASSASPGLAGVGTGTQYF

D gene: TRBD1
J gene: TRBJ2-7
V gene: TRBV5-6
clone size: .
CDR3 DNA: TGTGCCAGCAACCGGGACAGGGTCATCGACGGGCAGTACTTC
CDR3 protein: CASNRDRVIDGQYF

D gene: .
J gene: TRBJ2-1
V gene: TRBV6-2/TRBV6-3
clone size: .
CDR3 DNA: TGTGCCAGCAGGTCCGGATATGGGGCAAGGGGTGAGCAGTTCTTC
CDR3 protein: CASRSGYGARGEQFF

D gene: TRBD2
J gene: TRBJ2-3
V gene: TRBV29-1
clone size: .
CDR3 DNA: TGCAACGTTGGGGAGGGTGGGGATACGCAGTATTTT
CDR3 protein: CNVGEGGDTQYF

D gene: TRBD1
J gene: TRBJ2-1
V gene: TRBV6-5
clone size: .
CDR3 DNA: TGTGTCAGCAGTTACCGAGACAGGGGCGATGAGCACTTCTTC
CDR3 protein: CVSSYRDRGDEHFF

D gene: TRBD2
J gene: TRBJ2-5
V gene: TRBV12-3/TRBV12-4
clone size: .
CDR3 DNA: TGTGCCAGCAGCCAGACTAGCGTGAGAGCACAAGAGACCCAGTACTTC
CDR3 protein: CASSQTSVRAQETQYF

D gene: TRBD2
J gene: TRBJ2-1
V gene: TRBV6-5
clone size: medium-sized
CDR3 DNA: TGTGCCAGCACCGATGCGGGGGGGCAGTTCTTC
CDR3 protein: CASTDAGGQFF

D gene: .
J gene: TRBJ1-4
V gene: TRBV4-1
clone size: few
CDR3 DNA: TGTGCCATCAGCCAAGAACGGACCGCCACAACTAATGAAAAACTGTTTTTT
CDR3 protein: CAISQERTATTNEKLFF

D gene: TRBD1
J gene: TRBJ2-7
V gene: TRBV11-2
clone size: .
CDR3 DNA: TGTGCCTGCAGCTTCATACAGGGGGCCATACCTAGCGAGCAGTACTTC
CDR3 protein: CACSFIQGAIPSEQYF

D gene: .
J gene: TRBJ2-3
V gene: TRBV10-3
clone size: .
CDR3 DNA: TGTGCCTCGCGCATTCTGGCGACAGATACACAGTATTTT
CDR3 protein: CASRILATDTQYF

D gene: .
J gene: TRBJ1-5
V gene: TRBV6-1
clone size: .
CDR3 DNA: TGTGCCCGCAGTGAAGAGTTGAATAGCAATCAGCGCCAGCATTTT
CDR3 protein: CARSEELNSNQRQHF

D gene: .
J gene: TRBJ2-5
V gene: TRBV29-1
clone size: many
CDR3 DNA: TGCAGCGTTGGGTCAGGAGGACAGAGGCAAGAGACCCAGTACTTC
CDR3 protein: CSVGSGGQRQETQYF

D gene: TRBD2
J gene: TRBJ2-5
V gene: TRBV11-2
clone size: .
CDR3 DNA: TGTGCCAGCAGCTTAGATACGTGGTCTAGCGGGAGGGGAGAGATCCAGTACTTC
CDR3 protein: CASSLDTWSSGRGEIQYF

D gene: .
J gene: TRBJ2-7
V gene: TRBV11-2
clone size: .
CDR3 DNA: TGTGCCAGCAGCTTACCAACCACCCACGAGCAGTACTTT
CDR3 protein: CASSLPTTHEQYF

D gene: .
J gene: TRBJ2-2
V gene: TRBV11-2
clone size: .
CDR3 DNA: TGTGCCAACAACTTGACGGACACCGGGGGGCTGTTTTTT
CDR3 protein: CANNLTDTGGLFF

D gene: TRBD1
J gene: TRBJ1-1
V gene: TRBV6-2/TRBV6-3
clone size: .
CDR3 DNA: TGTGCCAGCAGCTACTCCCGGGACAGGGTTGCTGCTGAAGCTTTCTTT
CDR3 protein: CASSYSRDRVAAEAFF

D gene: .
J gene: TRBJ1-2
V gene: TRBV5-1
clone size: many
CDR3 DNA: TGCGCCAGCAGCTTGGACGGGGGCGCGCCGGGCTACACCTTC
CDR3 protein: CASSLDGGAPGYTF

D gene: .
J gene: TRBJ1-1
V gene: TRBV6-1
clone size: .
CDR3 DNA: TGTGCCAGTCGGGGGGGGTACGGGGAATTAAACACTGAGGCTTTCTTT
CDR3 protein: CASRGGYGELNTEAFF

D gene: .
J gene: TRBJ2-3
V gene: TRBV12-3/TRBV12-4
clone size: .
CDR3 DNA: TGTGCCGGCAGCTCCCTGACTGGGCAGTATTTT
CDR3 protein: CAGSSLTGQYF

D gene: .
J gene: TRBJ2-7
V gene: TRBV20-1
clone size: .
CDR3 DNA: TGCAGTGCGGGAACGCCTTCCCACGAGCAGTACTTC
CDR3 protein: CSAGTPSHEQYF

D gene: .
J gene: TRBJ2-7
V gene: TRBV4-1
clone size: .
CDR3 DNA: TGCGCCAGCAGCCTAGGGGTAGTAGGCGAGCAGTACTTC
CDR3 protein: CASSLGVVGEQYF

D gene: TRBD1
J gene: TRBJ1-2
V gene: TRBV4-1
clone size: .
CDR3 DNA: TGCGCCAGGAGCCAAGGGGGCAGGAACTATGGCTACATCTTC
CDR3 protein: CARSQGGRNYGYIF